A selection of T cell receptor beta chains follows, all from one sample in a study of T cells in Graves' hyperthyroidism and ophthalmopathy. TCRdb re-derived calls from the multiplex PCR reads in MiXCR, one entry per CDR3 protein. Of around 300,000 distinct CDR3 sequences in the sample, roughly 13% were seen once. Sequencing was done on a sample of blood. These receptors were obtained from a woman younger than 45 with Graves' hyperthyroidism. Both conserved end residues are trimmed from each CDR3.

TRBJ1-2,TRBV29-1,SVGVGADYGYT
TRBJ2-7,TRBV20-1,SAADPGTLSYEQY
TRBJ1-2,TRBV4-2,ASSQDVLTSYT
TRBJ2-1,TRBV29-1,SVTLAGGPMGEQF
TRBJ1-4,TRBV27,ASRPGTKKKLF
TRBJ2-2,TRBV20-1,SARGTSGRAAGELF
TRBJ1-5,TRBV19,ASSPSDRGGGNQPQH
TRBJ1-6,TRBV18,ASSQHREGNSPLH
TRBJ1-1,TRBV19,ASKVFNMNTEAF
TRBJ1-2,TRBV9,ASSPSPRQDDNYGYT
TRBJ2-1,TRBV7-9,ASRSTSGTYNEQF